What follows is one T cell receptor (beta chain) and its context. TCRdb's copy holds only in-frame clones and misses some; the assay was immunoSEQ multiplex PCR. This sample yields over 130,000 clones, of which 75% to 80% are seen a single time; around 9.5% belongs to the top ten. V lost 6 bases to trimming and J lost 9 bases; unmatched junction nucleotides: 8. The CDR3 consists of 15 residues. CDR1 MNHEY and CDR2 SVGEGT come from the germline V gene. The data belong to a study of blood T cell repertoires in COVID-19. Sample: peripheral blood. The rearrangement links TRBV6-2 or TRBV6-3 to TRBJ2-1; 13 bases match TRBD2. The sequence derives from a woman in her forties or fifties with active or convalescent COVID-19. Here the CDR3 reads CASSPTSGGTFEQFF. CDR3 sequence (DNA): TGTGCCAGCAGCCCGACTAGCGGGGGGACTTTTGAGCAGTTCTTC.